This record concerns one T cell receptor (beta chain) sequence. Its antigen is still unknown. This entry comes from a study of cytomegalovirus exposure and HLA in healthy donors. Looking at the study overall: A prior study identified over 100 million unique TCR beta sequences from about 179 million T cells. Around 78 million unique TCR sequences came from HLA-typed donors in an early release. Out of 398 genotyped donors, roughly 78% belonged to the Caucasian-associated ancestry cluster. General study results and limits: Some TCR beta chains (roughly 160 of them) were listed as cytomegalovirus-associated.

The PCR ran on 60 Vbeta and 13 Jbeta primers. Sequencing was performed with immunoSEQ multiplex PCR; in TCRdb, only in-frame clones are kept and a portion is missing. The sample carries about 150,000 clones, around two thirds recorded once. The origin of this receptor is a woman aged 35 to 49 in good health and CMV-seronegative. The specimen was PBMCs.

The CDR3: CASSQQGSEGAFF. DNA of the CDR3: TGTGCCAGCAGCCAACAGGGATCTGAAGGAGCTTTCTTT. V gene TRBV7-8 combines with J gene TRBJ1-1; a possible D gene is TRBD1 (6 bases). This CDR3 region has 13 residues. Per germline, CDR1 SGHVS and CDR2 FQNEAQ. V was pared by 5 bases and J by 10 bases, with 17 bases between.